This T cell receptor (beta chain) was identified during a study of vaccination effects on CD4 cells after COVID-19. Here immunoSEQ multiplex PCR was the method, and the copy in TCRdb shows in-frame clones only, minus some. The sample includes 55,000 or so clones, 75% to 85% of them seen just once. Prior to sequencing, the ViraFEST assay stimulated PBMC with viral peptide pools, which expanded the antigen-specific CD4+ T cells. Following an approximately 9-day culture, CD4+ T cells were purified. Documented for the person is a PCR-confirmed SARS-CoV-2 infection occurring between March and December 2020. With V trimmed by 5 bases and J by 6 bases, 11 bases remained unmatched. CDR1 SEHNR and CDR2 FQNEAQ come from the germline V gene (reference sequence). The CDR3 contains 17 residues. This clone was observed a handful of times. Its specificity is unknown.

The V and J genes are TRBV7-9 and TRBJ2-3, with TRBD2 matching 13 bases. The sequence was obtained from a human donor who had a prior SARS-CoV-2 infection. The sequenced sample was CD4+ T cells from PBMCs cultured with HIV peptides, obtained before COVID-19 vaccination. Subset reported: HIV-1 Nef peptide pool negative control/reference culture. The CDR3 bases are TGTGCCAGCAGCCAAGGACTAGCGGGAGTGGCTTCGGATACGCAGTATTTT. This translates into CASSQGLAGVASDTQYF.